The 21 T cell receptor beta chains listed next were all sequenced from one sample in a study of T cell responses to AZD1222 COVID-19 vaccine (dated by TCRdb to the early 2020s). The sample's time point label, decoded: baseline before first vaccination. The method behind the library was the immunoSEQ multiplex PCR assay. What TCRdb holds here is the immuneACCESS table cut down to in-frame rearrangements. Part of the clones is not present; checked against another copy, under half of the missing clones reflect an unresolved V gene, and the others are unexplained. Within this sample are about 150,000 clones, with 75% to 95% of them counted one time only. In total, the top ten clones hold approximately 4.7% of the sample. This material consisted of peripheral blood, taken on day 0 of AZD1222 vaccination. These TCRs come from an adult in good health.

V is TRBV5-1 and J is TRBJ2-5; 7 nucleotides match TRBD2. Germline V gives CDR1 SGHRS, CDR2 YFSETQ. The V segment lost 0 bases and the J segment 7 bases; nucleotides outside the gene matches: 12. This CDR3 has 16 residues. This CDR3 is CASSLESRGSGGTQYF. The DNA of the CDR3 is TGCGCCAGCAGCTTGGAGTCGCGCGGGAGCGGCGGGACCCAGTACTTC.

V gene TRBV30 combines with J gene TRBJ2-7, with 9 bases aligning to TRBD2. The CDR3 consists of 13 residues. V lost 1 base, J lost 6 bases, and 4 bases stayed unmatched. Per the germline V gene, CDR1 is GTSNPN and CDR2 is SVGIG (reference sequence). The CDR3 region has the DNA TGTGCCTGGAGTGGCCTAGCGGGAAGCGAGCAGTACTTC. It codes for CAWSGLAGSEQYF.

CDR3 in DNA: TGTGCCTGCTCGGGGCAATCCAATGAGCAGTTCTTC. Amino acid sequence: CACSGQSNEQFF. This chain uses TRBV2 with TRBJ2-1; the D gene could be TRBD1 or TRBD2 (5 bases each). Trimming stripped 11 bases from V and 6 bases from J, with 14 bases between. The CDR3 spans 12 residues. Germline V gives CDR1 SNHLY, CDR2 FYNNEI.

This clone was picked up a small number of times. The chain carries TRBV2 and TRBJ1-2, with 7 bases lining up with TRBD1. The ends lost 0 bases at V and 6 bases at J; junction bases unmatched: 4. The CDR3 sequence is 14 residues long. CDR1 and CDR2 from the germline V gene are SNHLY and FYNNEI. The CDR3: CASSEAGGGHGYTF. The CDR3 region has the DNA TGTGCCAGCAGTGAAGCTGGAGGGGGCCATGGCTACACCTTC.

This chain links TRBV14 with TRBJ2-1, with unresolved D. The length of the CDR3 is 13 residues. Germline CDR1 SGHDN, CDR2 FVKESK. The V and J ends lost 1 base and 8 bases respectively, with 9 bases between them. The CDR3 region is CASSQVDLHEQFF. CDR3 DNA: TGTGCCAGCAGCCAAGTCGACCTCCATGAGCAGTTCTTC.

The chain carries TRBV9 and TRBJ1-6; 9 positions match TRBD1. The CDR3 is 16 amino acids. Germline CDR1 SGDLS, CDR2 YYNGEE. V was pared by 1 base and J by 7 bases, with 6 bases of the junction left unmatched. CDR3 DNA sequence: TGTGCCAGCAGCGTATTTCCGACAGGGGGGAATTCACCCCTCCACTTT. Translating gives CASSVFPTGGNSPLHF.

V and J are TRBV4-3 and TRBJ2-1, with D perhaps TRBD2 (5 bases). V was trimmed by 4 bases and J by 5 bases, leaving 15 bases between them. This CDR3 region has 15 residues. Germline loops: CDR1 LGHNA, CDR2 YSLEER. The CDR3, as DNA: TGCGCCAGCAGCCCAGCCGGTGGAGGAAACAATGAGCAGTTCTTC. Residues: CASSPAGGGNNEQFF.

The chain links TRBV7-2 to TRBJ1-1; D is ambiguous. V gave up 3 bases and J gave up 0 bases, with 5 bases separating them. Germline V gives CDR1 SGHTA, CDR2 FQGNSA. The length of the CDR3 is 13 residues. In nucleotides, the CDR3 is TGTGCCAGCAGCTTCGGGTTGAACACTGAAGCTTTCTTT. Amino acids: CASSFGLNTEAFF.

V gene TRBV30 combines with J gene TRBJ1-2, with D perhaps TRBD1 (6 bases). Trimming pared 4 bases from V and 7 bases from J, leaving 10 bases between. This CDR3 has 11 residues. Germline CDR1 GTSNPN, CDR2 SVGIG (reference sequence). The CDR3 sequence is CAWKKGVGYTF. The CDR3 bases are TGTGCCTGGAAAAAGGGGGTTGGCTACACCTTC.

This chain uses TRBV5-4 with TRBJ1-2; maybe TRBD1 (6 bases). Germline-derived CDR1 and CDR2 are SGHNT and YYREEE (reference sequence). The CDR3 length is 14 residues. V was clipped by 0 bases and J by 7 bases, with 13 bases between them. CDR3 in amino acids: CASSLAGGGLGYTF. The CDR3 DNA sequence: TGTGCCAGCAGCTTGGCCGGGGGGGGCCTTGGCTACACCTTC.

This chain connects TRBV15 to TRBJ2-7; 8 nucleotides match TRBD1. Per germline, CDR1 LNHNV and CDR2 YYDKDF (reference sequence). The CDR3 length is 15 residues. After removal of 4 bases from V and 2 bases from J, the junction contained 7 bases not matched to a gene. CDR3 coding DNA: TGTGCCACCAGCATCAAGGACAGGGCCGCCTACGAGCAGTACTTC. Translated, it gives CATSIKDRAAYEQYF. Full variable domain (missing parts from reference TRBV15 and TRBJ2-7): DAMVIQNPRYQVTQFGKPVTLSCSQTLNHNVMYWYQQKSSQAPKLLFHYYDKDFNNEADTPDNFQSRRPNTSFCFLDIRSPGLGDTAMYLCATSIKDRAAYEQYFGPGTRLTVT.

The chain carries TRBV7-9 and TRBJ1-2; D unresolved. Trimming stripped 1 base from V and 2 bases from J, with 8 bases between. Per germline, CDR1 SEHNR and CDR2 FQNEAQ (reference sequence). The CDR3 loop spans 14 amino acids. The CDR3 loop reads CASSLGGLNYGYTF. CDR3 bases: TGTGCCAGCAGCTTAGGCGGACTCAACTATGGCTACACCTTC.

The chain joins TRBV12-3 or TRBV12-4 to TRBJ2-7, with D possibly TRBD2 on 5 matching bases. The CDR3 loop spans 13 amino acids. The V gene lost 3 bases and the J gene lost 6 bases, with 12 bases spanning the gap. CDR3 sequence: CASSFRRTTEQYF. CDR3 DNA sequence: TGTGCCAGCAGTTTTCGGAGGACGACCGAGCAGTACTTC.

The V call is TRBV24-1, the J call TRBJ2-5; tentative D call: TRBD1 (6 bases). Germline V gene data show CDR1 as KGHDR and CDR2 as SFDVKD. Trimming removed 0 bases at V and 3 bases at J, with 13 bases between. CDR3 length: 16 amino acids. In nucleotides, the CDR3 is TGTGCCACCAGTGATTTGCGGGCCGGGACAAAAGAGACCCAGTACTTC. This gives the protein CATSDLRAGTKETQYF.

The chain recombines TRBV30 with TRBJ1-3; D gene unclear. CDR1 GTSNPN and CDR2 SVGIG come from the germline V gene (reference sequence). The germline V and J ends were trimmed by 1 base and 0 bases, with 7 bases remaining between them. This CDR3 spans 14 amino acids. The DNA of the CDR3 is TGTGCCTGGAGTGCTGGAAACTCTGGAAACACCATATATTTT. Its translation: CAWSAGNSGNTIYF.

This chain joins TRBV28 and TRBJ2-5; TRBD1 or TRBD2 may be the D gene (5 bases each). The CDR3 is 14 residues long. Per germline, CDR1 MDHEN and CDR2 SYDVKM. V lost 3 bases and J 3 bases, leaving 11 bases between the germline ends. The CDR3 sequence is CASSFPGAKETQYF. CDR3 sequence (DNA): TGTGCCAGCAGTTTCCCCGGGGCGAAAGAGACCCAGTACTTC.

This sequence joins TRBV6-5 and TRBJ2-3; D gene uncertain. Deletions cut 6 bases from V and 4 bases from J, with 8 bases between. CDR1 is MNHEY and CDR2 is SVGAGI in the germline V gene. This CDR3 spans 12 amino acids. The CDR3 spells CASRETADTQYF. The CDR3 coding sequence is TGTGCCAGCAGAGAGACGGCAGATACGCAGTATTTT.

The chain has TRBV12-5 and TRBJ2-1; D ambiguous. Trimming stripped 2 bases from V and 5 bases from J, with 7 bases between. Germline loops: CDR1 LGHNT, CDR2 FRNRAP. The CDR3 consists of 13 residues. The CDR3 protein is CASGLNTDNEQFF. The CDR3 DNA is TGTGCTAGTGGTTTGAACACCGACAATGAGCAGTTCTTC.

The chain joins TRBV5-1 to TRBJ2-5; the D gene is possibly TRBD1 (6 bases). The V gene's germline CDR1 is SGHRS and CDR2 YFSETQ. The CDR3 runs to 16 residues. V gave up 0 bases and J gave up 1 base, with 13 bases separating them. CDR3 protein: CASSLGTATFQETQYF. Here the CDR3 DNA reads TGCGCCAGCAGCTTGGGGACAGCCACCTTCCAAGAGACCCAGTACTTC.

The chain has TRBV28 and TRBJ2-7; TRBD1 matches at 10 bases. This CDR3 is 17 amino acids long. Germline V gene data show CDR1 as MDHEN and CDR2 as SYDVKM. After removal of 2 bases from V and 0 bases from J, the junction contained 7 bases not matched to a gene. CDR3 loop: CASSLGTGVPRSYEQYF. CDR3 in DNA: TGTGCCAGCAGTTTAGGGACAGGGGTTCCCCGCTCCTACGAGCAGTACTTC.

This chain joins TRBV2 and TRBJ1-5, with a weak D call TRBD1 (6 bases). The germline gives CDR1 SNHLY, CDR2 FYNNEI. The CDR3 runs to 19 residues. V lost 2 bases, J lost 6 bases, and 26 bases lay in between. CDR3 sequence: CASSERRGTRAQSGQPQHF. CDR3 bases: TGTGCCAGCAGTGAAAGGCGGGGGACACGCGCTCAATCAGGTCAGCCCCAGCATTTT.